These 13 T cell receptor beta chains were sequenced from one sample in a study of T cell responses to AZD1222 COVID-19 vaccine. Here immunoSEQ multiplex PCR was the method, and the copy in TCRdb shows in-frame clones only, minus some. The table shows 90,000 to 100,000 clones, with approximately 88% occurring only once. The sample was peripheral blood, taken on day 0 of AZD1222 vaccination. The receptor set was obtained from an adult in good health.

The chain recombines TRBV7-2 with TRBJ1-2; 7 bases fit TRBD1. Trimming took 1 base from V and 4 from J; bases not matched to a gene: 9. CDR3 length: 16 residues. Germline V gives CDR1 SGHTA, CDR2 FQGNSA. The CDR3 DNA is TGTGCCAGCAGCTTAGTTTGGGACAGCCTTTCCTATGGCTACACCTTC. Its translation is CASSLVWDSLSYGYTF. The full variable domain, completed using reference TRBV7-2 and TRBJ1-2, is GAGVSQSPSNKVTEKGKDVELRCDPISGHTALYWYRQSLGQGLEFLIYFQGNSAPDKSGLPSDRFSAERTGGSVSTLTIQRTQQEDSAVYLCASSLVWDSLSYGYTFGSGTRLTVV.

The chain has TRBV10-3 and TRBJ1-1; TRBD1 matches 7 bases. The CDR3 extends over 16 amino acids. Germline assignment: CDR1 ENHRY and CDR2 SYGVKD. Trimming removed 0 bases from V and 0 bases from J; junction bases left unmatched: 4. DNA of the CDR3: TGTGCCATCAGTGAGTCTCGGACAGGTATGAACACTGAAGCTTTCTTT. Protein sequence: CAISESRTGMNTEAFF.

This chain's CDR3 is CAINDRTGTEAFF. The CDR3 coding sequence is TGTGCCATCAACGACAGGACGGGGACTGAAGCTTTCTTT. The chain combines TRBV10-3 with TRBJ1-1, with D possibly being TRBD1 (6 bases). The CDR3 is made up of 13 amino acids. Trimming removed 7 bases at V and 5 bases at J, with 14 bases between. Germline-derived CDR1 and CDR2 are ENHRY and SYGVKD.

The V gene is TRBV2, the J gene TRBJ2-4; D ambiguous. From germline, CDR1 is SNHLY and CDR2 FYNNEI. The V end lost 3 bases, the J end lost 2 bases, and 11 bases lay between the germline ends. CDR3 length equals 15 residues. Here the CDR3 DNA reads TGTGCCAGCAGTGAGATGAGTGGGTCCAAAAACATTCAGTACTTC. Translation: CASSEMSGSKNIQYF.

This clone occurred once. The rearrangement uses TRBV15 and TRBJ2-7; 9 positions match TRBD2. The CDR3 consists of 16 residues. V lost 3 bases, J lost 2 bases, and 8 bases stayed unmatched. The germline gives CDR1 LNHNV, CDR2 YYDKDF (reference sequence). The CDR3 region is CATSSTWTSETYEQYF. The CDR3 bases are TGTGCCACCAGCAGTACTTGGACTAGCGAGACCTACGAGCAGTACTTC.

The genes are TRBV5-1 and TRBJ1-5; D not resolved. V lost 2 bases, J lost 4 bases, and 13 bases lay in between. Germline values: CDR1 SGHRS, CDR2 YFSETQ. There are 15 residues in the CDR3. CDR3 nucleotides: TGCGCCAGCAGCTTTCTCGGGGATGTGAATCAGCCCCAGCATTTT. It specifies CASSFLGDVNQPQHF.

The V gene is TRBV28, the J gene TRBJ1-2, with D unclear. This CDR3 is built from 15 residues. Germline CDR1 MDHEN, CDR2 SYDVKM. V was clipped by 2 bases and J by 1 base, with 11 bases between them. Here the CDR3 reads CASSLGGIDNYGYTF. CDR3 nucleotides: TGTGCCAGCAGTTTAGGAGGGATAGATAACTATGGCTACACCTTC.

The DNA of the CDR3 is TGTGCCAGCAGCCAAGCCACAGGGACCTATGGCTACACCTTC. Translating it yields CASSQATGTYGYTF. The chain employs TRBV3-1 (or the pseudogene TRBV3-2) and TRBJ1-2; D perhaps matches TRBD1 (6 bases). Germline CDR1 LGHDT, CDR2 YNNKEL (reference sequence). Trimming removed 1 base at V and 4 bases at J, with 10 bases between. CDR3 size: 14 residues.

The sample holds a few counts of this clone. V usage is TRBV16 and J usage is TRBJ1-1, with 8 bases matching TRBD1. With 5 bases clipped from V and 2 bases from J, the junction kept 7 bases outside the gene matches. CDR3 length: 15 amino acids. Germline loops: CDR1 KGHSY, CDR2 FQNENV. CDR3 sequence (DNA): TGTGCCAGCAGCTTGCTGGGACAGGATAACACTGAAGCTTTCTTT. Its protein is CASSLLGQDNTEAFF.

This clone was seen only a few times. V usage is TRBV7-8 and J usage is TRBJ2-2, with 10 bases fitting TRBD1. This CDR3 has 18 residues. Trimming cost V 0 bases and J 6 bases; bases outside gene matches: 10. CDR1 is SGHVS and CDR2 is FQNEAQ in the germline V gene. CDR3 in amino acids: CASSLAATGQGRAGELFF. CDR3 sequence (DNA): TGTGCCAGCAGCTTAGCAGCGACGGGACAGGGGAGGGCCGGGGAGCTGTTTTTT.

The J gene is TRBJ1-2, the V gene TRBV24-1, with D uncertain. The V and J ends lost 5 bases and 4 bases respectively, with 10 bases between them. The CDR3 runs 13 residues. Germline CDR1 KGHDR, CDR2 SFDVKD. The CDR3: CATSVGFGYGYTF. As DNA, the CDR3 is TGTGCCACCAGTGTAGGGTTCGGCTATGGCTACACCTTC.

The J gene is TRBJ1-5, the V gene TRBV7-2; D not resolved. Trimming stripped 1 base from V and 3 bases from J, with 4 bases between. The length of the CDR3 is 13 residues. Germline V gene sequence: CDR1 SGHTA, CDR2 FQGNSA. CDR3 sequence reads: CASSLVFNQPQHF. CDR3 DNA: TGTGCCAGCAGCTTAGTCTTCAATCAGCCCCAGCATTTT.

This clone showed up just once. One end of the junction varies from germline; a read error may be responsible. The genes are TRBV12-3 or TRBV12-4 and TRBJ2-7; 9 nucleotides align to TRBD2. This CDR3 has 13 amino acids. CDR3 amino acids: CASSVAGAGEQYF. The CDR3 nucleotides are TGTGCCAGCAGTGTAGCGGGAGCGGGCGAGCAGTACTTC.